The 5 T cell receptor beta chains given below trace back to one sample, sequenced in a study of blood T cell repertoires in COVID-19. The assay was immunoSEQ multiplex PCR, and TCRdb's table has in-frame clones only and misses some. Of fewer than 250,000 clones listed, 85% to 95% are singletons. Material: peripheral blood. The receptors stem from a man aged 30-40 years with COVID-19, enrolled during active disease.

This chain links TRBV6-2 or TRBV6-3 with TRBJ2-3, with no clear D. The CDR3 runs to 14 residues. The V end was cut by 3 bases, the J end by 3 bases, with 10 bases between. CDR1 is MNHEY, CDR2 SVGEGT, per germline. The CDR3 is CASSYPQSTDTQYF. In nucleotides, the CDR3 is TGTGCCAGCAGTTATCCGCAGTCTACAGATACGCAGTATTTT.

The chain joins TRBV9 to TRBJ1-2, with D possibly matching TRBD1 (5 bases). CDR3 length: 15 residues. The V end was cut by 0 bases, the J end by 3 bases, with 12 bases between. Germline loops: CDR1 SGDLS, CDR2 YYNGEE. The CDR3 reads CASSVEPGMDYGYTF. In DNA form, the CDR3 reads TGTGCCAGCAGCGTAGAACCAGGGATGGACTATGGCTACACCTTC. Using reference TRBV9 and TRBJ1-2 for the parts outside the CDR3, the full variable domain is DSGVTQTPKHLITATGQRVTLRCSPRSGDLSVYWYQQSLDQGLQFLIQYYNGEERAKGNILERFSAQQFPDLHSELNLSSLELGDSALYFCASSVEPGMDYGYTFGSGTRLTVV.

The rearrangement joins TRBV9 to TRBJ2-2, with a weak D call TRBD2 (7 bases). CDR1 is SGDLS, CDR2 YYNGEE, per germline. Trimming took off 2 bases at V and 6 bases at J, with 14 bases between the two ends. CDR3 length equals 15 residues. The CDR3 nucleotides read TGTGCCAGCAGCGTGCAGGGGAGGGGGTCCGGGGAGCTGTTTTTT. It specifies CASSVQGRGSGELFF. Filled out from reference TRBV9 and TRBJ2-2, the complete variable domain reads DSGVTQTPKHLITATGQRVTLRCSPRSGDLSVYWYQQSLDQGLQFLIQYYNGEERAKGNILERFSAQQFPDLHSELNLSSLELGDSALYFCASSVQGRGSGELFFGEGSRLTVL.

The rearrangement links TRBV18 to TRBJ1-3, with D hard to call. Per germline, CDR1 KGHSH and CDR2 LQKENI. Trimming cost V 4 bases and J 0 bases, with 13 bases left between them. This CDR3 region has 16 residues. The CDR3 DNA reads as TGTGCCAGCTCACGCGGACTGGGAAGCTCTGGAAACACCATATATTTT. It translates to CASSRGLGSSGNTIYF.

Turning to this clone: Germline and junction disagree at one end, which may indicate a read error. The chain carries TRBV27 and TRBJ2-1; 7 bases fit TRBD1. The CDR3 has 12 residues. Germline-derived CDR1 and CDR2 are MNHEY and SMNVEV (reference sequence). This chain's CDR3 is CASSLQGDRLLF. The CDR3 DNA reads as TGTGCCAGCAGTCTTCAGGGGGATAGGTTGCTCTTC.